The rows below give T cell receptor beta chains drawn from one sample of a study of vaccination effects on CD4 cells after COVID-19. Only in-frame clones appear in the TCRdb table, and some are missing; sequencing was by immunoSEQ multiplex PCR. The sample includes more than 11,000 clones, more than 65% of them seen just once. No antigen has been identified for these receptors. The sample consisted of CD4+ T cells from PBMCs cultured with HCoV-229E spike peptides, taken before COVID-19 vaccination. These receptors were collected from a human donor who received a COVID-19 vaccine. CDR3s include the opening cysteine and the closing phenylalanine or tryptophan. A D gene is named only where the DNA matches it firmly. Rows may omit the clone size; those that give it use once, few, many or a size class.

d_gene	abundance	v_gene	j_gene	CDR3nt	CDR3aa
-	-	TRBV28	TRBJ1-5	TGTGCCAGCAGTTTAGCGCTGATCAATCAGCCCCAGCATTTT	CASSLALINQPQHF
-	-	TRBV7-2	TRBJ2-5	TGTGCCAGCAGCTCCTTTGGCTTTGAGGTCGAGACCCAGTACTTC	CASSSFGFEVETQYF
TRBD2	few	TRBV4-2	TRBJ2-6	TGTGCCAGCACGGGGTCTAGCGGGGGCCGGGGGGCTGGGGCCAACGTCCTGACTTTC	CASTGSSGGRGAGANVLTF
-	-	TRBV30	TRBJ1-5	TGTGCCTGGGAACAGGGCTCTCGCCAGCCCCAGCATTTT	CAWEQGSRQPQHF
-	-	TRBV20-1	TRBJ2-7	TGCAGTGCCCCCGGGACCTACGAGCAGTACTTC	CSAPGTYEQYF
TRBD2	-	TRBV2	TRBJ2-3	TGTGCCAGCAGTGTGGCGCGGGGGGGCCCAGATACGCAGTATTTT	CASSVARGGPDTQYF
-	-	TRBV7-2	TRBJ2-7	TGTGCCAGCAGCGCCATACGGGGCTACGAGCAGTACTTC	CASSAIRGYEQYF
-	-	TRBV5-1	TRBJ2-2	TGCGCCAGCAGCTTGGCGCAGTCCACCGGGGAGCTGTTTTTT	CASSLAQSTGELFF
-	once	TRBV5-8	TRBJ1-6	TGTGCCAGCAGCTTGGCCCGGGACGGTGGTTCACCCCTCCACTTT	CASSLARDGGSPLHF
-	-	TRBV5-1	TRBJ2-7	TGCGCCAGCAGCTTGGGGCTTGCCCGACGGACCTACGAGCAGTACTTC	CASSLGLARRTYEQYF
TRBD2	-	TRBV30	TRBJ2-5	TGTGCCTGTTCTTCCGGGAGGGCCGGGACCCAGTACTTC	CACSSGRAGTQYF
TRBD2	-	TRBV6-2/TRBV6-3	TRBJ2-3	TGTGCCAGCACCCCCCATCACGGGATAGCGGGGACAAACCCCTCCAGCACAGATACGCAGTATTTT	CASTPHHGIAGTNPSSTDTQYF
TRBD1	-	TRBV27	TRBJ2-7	TGTGCCAGCAGGCGACAGGGGGGTTCCTACGAGCAGTACTTC	CASRRQGGSYEQYF
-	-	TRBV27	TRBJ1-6	TGTGCCAGCAGTTTATCGAGGGGGTTTTATTCACCCCTCCACTTT	CASSLSRGFYSPLHF
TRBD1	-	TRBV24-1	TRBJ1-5	TGTGCCACCAGTGACCCAGGGGGATACAATCAGCCCCAGCATTTT	CATSDPGGYNQPQHF
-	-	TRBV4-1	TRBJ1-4	TGCGCCAGCAGCCAAGGCTGGAATGAAAAACTGTTTTTT	CASSQGWNEKLFF
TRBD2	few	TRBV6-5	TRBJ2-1	TGTGCCAGCAGCGGCCGACCAGCGGGAGAGCAGTTCTTC	CASSGRPAGEQFF
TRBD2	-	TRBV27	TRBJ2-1	TGTGCCAGCAGTTTACCTAGGACTAGCGGGGATGTTAATGAGCAGTTCTTC	CASSLPRTSGDVNEQFF
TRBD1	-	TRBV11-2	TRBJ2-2	TGTGCCAGCAGCATCGGACAGGGGGATTCCGGGGAGCTGTTTTTT	CASSIGQGDSGELFF
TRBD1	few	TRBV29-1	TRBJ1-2	TGCAGCGTTATGACAGGGGTGGATGGCTACACCTTC	CSVMTGVDGYTF
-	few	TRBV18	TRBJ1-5	TGTGCCAGCTCCCTGCGGCGAGGGAATCAGCCCCAGCATTTT	CASSLRRGNQPQHF
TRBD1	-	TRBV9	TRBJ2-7	TGTGCCAGCAGCGGGGGACAGGGGATAACCAACGAGCAGTACTTC	CASSGGQGITNEQYF
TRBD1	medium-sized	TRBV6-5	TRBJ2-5	TGTGCCACCGGGACAGGGGGAGAGACCCAGTACTTC	CATGTGGETQYF
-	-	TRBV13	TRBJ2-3	TGTGCCAGCAGCTTAGGGGTCACAGATACGCAGTATTTT	CASSLGVTDTQYF
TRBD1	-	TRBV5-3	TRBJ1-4	TGTGCCAGAAGCTGTCCGGGACAGGGGGATGAAAAACTGTTTTTT	CARSCPGQGDEKLFF
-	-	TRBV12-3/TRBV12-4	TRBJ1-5	TGTGCCAGCAGTCCAGGGGAGGCCCAGCCCCAGCATTTT	CASSPGEAQPQHF
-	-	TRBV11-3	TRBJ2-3	TGTGCCAGCAGCTTAGGTATCGGGCCAGATACGCAGTATTTT	CASSLGIGPDTQYF
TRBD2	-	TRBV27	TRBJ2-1	TGTGCCAGCAGTTCCCAACGACTAGCGGTCGATTACAATGAGCAGTTCTTC	CASSSQRLAVDYNEQFF
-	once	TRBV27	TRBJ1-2	TGTGCCAGCAGTCCCCTCTCGGGAAGGGGAGGCTACACCTTC	CASSPLSGRGGYTF
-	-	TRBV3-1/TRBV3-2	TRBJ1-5	TGTGCCAGCAGCCAAGAAGGCAGGGTGGATCAGCCCCAGCATTTT	CASSQEGRVDQPQHF
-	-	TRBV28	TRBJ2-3	TGTGCCAGCAGTTTTCCGGGAGCCACAGATACGCAGTATTTT	CASSFPGATDTQYF
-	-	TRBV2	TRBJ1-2	TGTGCCAGCAGTGTAGAAGGGGAGGGCTATGGCTACACCTTC	CASSVEGEGYGYTF
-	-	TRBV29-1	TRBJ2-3	TGCAGCGTTGGCCGTGGAGATACGCAGTATTTT	CSVGRGDTQYF
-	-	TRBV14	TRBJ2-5	TGTGCCAGCAGCCGACCCGAGACTCCCCAAGAGACCCAGTACTTC	CASSRPETPQETQYF
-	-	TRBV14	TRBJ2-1	TGTGCCAGCAGCCCCGGTGGCGGGGCCACCAATGAGCAGTTCTTC	CASSPGGGATNEQFF
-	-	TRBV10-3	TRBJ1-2	TGTGCCATCAGTCGGTCTTGGGGGGGGTCTGAAGGCTACACCTTC	CAISRSWGGSEGYTF
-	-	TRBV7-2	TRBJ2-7	TGTGCCAGCAGCTTAGGTCGGGTAGCGGTCTCCTACGAGCAGTACTTC	CASSLGRVAVSYEQYF
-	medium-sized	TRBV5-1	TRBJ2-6	TGCGCCAGCAGCTTGGACAGCTCTGGGGCCAACGTCCTGACTTTC	CASSLDSSGANVLTF
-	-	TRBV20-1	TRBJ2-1	TGCAGTGCTAGTTACAGGTCCTACAATGAGCAGTTCTTC	CSASYRSYNEQFF
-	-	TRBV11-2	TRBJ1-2	TGTGCCAGCAGGGATTGGCCTACGGGGTTCACGGTGGACTATGGCTACACCTTC	CASRDWPTGFTVDYGYTF
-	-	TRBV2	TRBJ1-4	TGTGCCAGCAGCGTTGAGGTCGGGGGGGCTTTGGGAAAACTGTTTTTT	CASSVEVGGALGKLFF
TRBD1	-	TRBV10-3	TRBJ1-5	TGTGCCACCGCCGTGGGGTTGACAGGGGGCAATCAGCCCCAGCATTTT	CATAVGLTGGNQPQHF
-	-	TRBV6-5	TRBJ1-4	TGTGCCAGCAGTCCCCCAACAGGAAACGAAAAACTGTTTTTT	CASSPPTGNEKLFF
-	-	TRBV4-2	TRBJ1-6	TGTGCCAGCAGCCACGGGACTGGAAATTCACCCCTCCACTTT	CASSHGTGNSPLHF
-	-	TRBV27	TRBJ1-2	TGTGCCAGCAGCCCCCACAGACTTAACTATGGCTACACCTTC	CASSPHRLNYGYTF
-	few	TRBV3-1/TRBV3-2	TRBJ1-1	TGTGCCAGCAGCCAATACAGTGAAGCTTTCTTT	CASSQYSEAFF
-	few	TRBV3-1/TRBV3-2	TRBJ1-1	TGTGCCAGCAGCCAAGCCCTGAGAGTTAGGTTCACTGAAGCTTTCTTT	CASSQALRVRFTEAFF